Listed below are T cell receptor beta chains from one sample, sequenced in a study of regulatory T cells in long-lasting Graves disease. Each CDR3 protein is one row after TCRdb ran MiXCR on the multiplex PCR reads. The sample yields approximately 400,000 distinct CDR3 sequences, approximately 23% seen once. Material: peripheral blood mononuclear cells (PBMCs), obtained when the disease was refractory, from a patient treated with antithyroid drugs. The receptor source for this set is a middle-aged woman with Graves disease. Both conserved end residues are part of each CDR3. Fields, in order: CDR3 protein, CDR3 DNA, J gene, V gene, clone size, D gene. A D gene is named only where the DNA matches it firmly. Clone size is not always given. Where it is, it says once, few, many or a class for expanded clones.

cdr3_aa: CSVEEGQVWWETQYF; cdr3_nt: TGCAGCGTTGAAGAGGGACAGGTTTGGTGGGAGACCCAGTACTTC; j_call: TRBJ2-5; v_call: TRBV29-1; clone_size: -; d_call: TRBD1
cdr3_aa: CASSSPGHAGYGYTF; cdr3_nt: TGTGCCAGCAGTTCCCCGGGACATGCTGGCTATGGCTACACCTTC; j_call: TRBJ1-2; v_call: TRBV28; clone_size: many; d_call: -
cdr3_aa: CASSFGGADSSSYEQYF; cdr3_nt: TGTGCCAGCAGTTTTGGGGGGGCGGACAGTAGCTCCTACGAGCAGTACTTC; j_call: TRBJ2-7; v_call: TRBV27; clone_size: few; d_call: -
cdr3_aa: CASSEQLAGANIQYF; cdr3_nt: TGTGCCAGCAGTGAACAACTAGCGGGAGCCAACATTCAGTACTTC; j_call: TRBJ2-4; v_call: TRBV6-1; clone_size: -; d_call: TRBD2
cdr3_aa: CSVPGQGDETQYF; cdr3_nt: TGCAGTGTTCCGGGACAGGGAGACGAGACCCAGTACTTC; j_call: TRBJ2-5; v_call: TRBV20-1; clone_size: many; d_call: TRBD1
cdr3_aa: CASSKAVQRKNTEAFF; cdr3_nt: TGTGCCAGTAGTAAGGCCGTACAACGGAAGAACACTGAAGCTTTCTTT; j_call: TRBJ1-1; v_call: TRBV19; clone_size: many; d_call: -
cdr3_aa: CASSLPSYEQYF; cdr3_nt: TGTGCCAGCAGCCTCCCCTCCTACGAGCAGTACTTC; j_call: TRBJ2-7; v_call: TRBV5-1; clone_size: -; d_call: -
cdr3_aa: CASSSGQSGELFF; cdr3_nt: TGTGCCAGCAGCTCTGGACAATCTGGGGAGCTGTTTTTT; j_call: TRBJ2-2; v_call: TRBV7-2; clone_size: many; d_call: -
cdr3_aa: CASSVGDTTYEQYF; cdr3_nt: TGTGCCAGCAGCGTAGGGGACACCACCTACGAGCAGTACTTC; j_call: TRBJ2-7; v_call: TRBV9; clone_size: few; d_call: -
cdr3_aa: CASSMNNRGQGNTGELFF; cdr3_nt: TGTGCCAGTAGTATGAATAATAGGGGACAGGGGAACACCGGGGAGCTGTTTTTT; j_call: TRBJ2-2; v_call: TRBV19; clone_size: many; d_call: TRBD1
cdr3_aa: CASSDGQGFNSPLHF; cdr3_nt: TGTGCCAGCAGTGACGGGCAGGGGTTTAATTCACCCCTCCACTTT; j_call: TRBJ1-6; v_call: TRBV6-1; clone_size: -; d_call: -
cdr3_aa: CASSFRTGSGYNEQFF; cdr3_nt: TGCGCCAGCAGCTTTAGGACAGGTAGCGGCTACAATGAGCAGTTCTTC; j_call: TRBJ2-1; v_call: TRBV5-1; clone_size: -; d_call: -
cdr3_aa: CASTHAKNIQYF; cdr3_nt: TGCGCCAGCACCCATGCCAAAAACATTCAGTACTTC; j_call: TRBJ2-4; v_call: TRBV10-2; clone_size: -; d_call: -
cdr3_aa: CASSPRRDRIYEQYF; cdr3_nt: TGTGCCAGCAGCCCTCGACGGGACCGCATCTACGAGCAGTACTTC; j_call: TRBJ2-7; v_call: TRBV7-9; clone_size: -; d_call: -
cdr3_aa: CASSIWTGTHKNIQYF; cdr3_nt: TGTGCCAGTAGTATATGGACAGGGACCCACAAAAACATTCAGTACTTC; j_call: TRBJ2-4; v_call: TRBV19; clone_size: -; d_call: TRBD1
cdr3_aa: CASRTGPGKLFF; cdr3_nt: TGTGCCAGCCGGACGGGCCCGGGAAAACTGTTTTTT; j_call: TRBJ1-4; v_call: TRBV6-1; clone_size: many; d_call: -
cdr3_aa: CSARVGGQTYEQYF; cdr3_nt: TGCAGTGCTAGAGTTGGGGGACAGACATACGAGCAGTACTTC; j_call: TRBJ2-7; v_call: TRBV20-1; clone_size: -; d_call: TRBD1
cdr3_aa: CASSPSGTEYEQYF; cdr3_nt: TGCGCCAGCAGCCCCTCCGGGACAGAATACGAGCAGTACTTC; j_call: TRBJ2-7; v_call: TRBV4-1; clone_size: few; d_call: TRBD1
cdr3_aa: CASSKALAGKNTEAFF; cdr3_nt: TGTGCCAGCAGCAAGGCGCTCGCAGGGAAGAACACTGAAGCTTTCTTT; j_call: TRBJ1-1; v_call: TRBV5-4; clone_size: -; d_call: -
cdr3_aa: CASSLLAGDEGYTF; cdr3_nt: TGTGCCAGCAGCTTACTGGCAGGGGACGAGGGCTACACCTTC; j_call: TRBJ1-2; v_call: TRBV7-9; clone_size: -; d_call: -
cdr3_aa: CASSRTGGRSTGELFF; cdr3_nt: TGTGCCAGCAGTCGAACTGGCGGGAGATCAACCGGGGAGCTGTTTTTT; j_call: TRBJ2-2; v_call: TRBV7-9; clone_size: -; d_call: TRBD2
cdr3_aa: CASTGQGLRNEQFF; cdr3_nt: TGTGCCAGCACGGGGCAGGGTCTACGAAATGAGCAGTTCTTC; j_call: TRBJ2-1; v_call: TRBV2; clone_size: many; d_call: -
cdr3_aa: CASRYGGVAPEAFF; cdr3_nt: TGTGCCAGCAGATATGGTGGTGTGGCCCCTGAAGCTTTCTTT; j_call: TRBJ1-1; v_call: TRBV28; clone_size: many; d_call: -
cdr3_aa: CASGVDGNPKQETQYF; cdr3_nt: TGTGCCAGCGGCGTAGACGGGAACCCAAAGCAAGAGACCCAGTACTTC; j_call: TRBJ2-5; v_call: TRBV9; clone_size: -; d_call: -
cdr3_aa: CASSPPDGGRETQYF; cdr3_nt: TGTGCCAGCAGCCCCCCGGACGGAGGTCGAGAGACCCAGTACTTC; j_call: TRBJ2-5; v_call: TRBV7-8; clone_size: many; d_call: -
cdr3_aa: CASSLAGSYQLNTEAFF; cdr3_nt: TGTGCCAGCAGCTTAGCGGGCAGCTACCAGCTGAACACTGAAGCTTTCTTT; j_call: TRBJ1-1; v_call: TRBV7-8; clone_size: few; d_call: -
cdr3_aa: CASSHGLAPNEQFF; cdr3_nt: TGTGCCAGCAGCCACGGACTAGCCCCCAATGAGCAGTTCTTC; j_call: TRBJ2-1; v_call: TRBV5-6; clone_size: few; d_call: TRBD2
cdr3_aa: CASSFGPDLPAFF; cdr3_nt: TGTGCCAGCAGCTTCGGACCGGACCTGCCCGCTTTCTTT; j_call: TRBJ1-1; v_call: TRBV7-8; clone_size: many; d_call: -
cdr3_aa: CASSLWDTPTNEKLFF; cdr3_nt: TGTGCCAGCAGTTTATGGGACACCCCAACTAATGAAAAACTGTTTTTT; j_call: TRBJ1-4; v_call: TRBV28; clone_size: many; d_call: -
cdr3_aa: CASSQAGSGPQHF; cdr3_nt: TGTGCCAGCAGCCAAGCGGGGTCGGGGCCCCAGCATTTT; j_call: TRBJ1-5; v_call: TRBV3-1; clone_size: -; d_call: -
cdr3_aa: CASTTDNYLGNYGYTF; cdr3_nt: TGTGCCAGCACCACGGACAACTACTTGGGGAACTATGGCTACACCTTC; j_call: TRBJ1-2; v_call: TRBV12-3/TRBV12-4; clone_size: many; d_call: -
cdr3_aa: CASRGLAASYEQYF; cdr3_nt: TGTGCCAGCAGAGGACTAGCGGCCTCCTACGAGCAGTACTTC; j_call: TRBJ2-7; v_call: TRBV2; clone_size: few; d_call: TRBD2
cdr3_aa: CASSEGTLTAGNTIYF; cdr3_nt: TGTGCCAGCAGTGAAGGTACGCTGACAGCCGGAAACACCATATATTTT; j_call: TRBJ1-3; v_call: TRBV6-1; clone_size: few; d_call: -
cdr3_aa: CASSGTSGRADTQYF; cdr3_nt: TGTGCCAGCAGTGGGACTAGCGGGAGGGCAGATACGCAGTATTTT; j_call: TRBJ2-3; v_call: TRBV2; clone_size: -; d_call: TRBD2